What follows are 2 T cell receptor beta chains derived from one specimen sequenced in a study of blood T cell repertoires in COVID-19 (dated by TCRdb to 2018 to 2020). Preparation of the library involved the immunoSEQ multiplex PCR assay. Entries here come from immuneACCESS through TCRdb and include only in-frame sequences with V and J called. Some clones fail to appear in such tables; in the studies checked, an unresolved V gene covers under half of the shortfall, and the cause of the remainder is unknown. Present in this sample are some 230,000 clones, 85% to 90% of which were seen just once. The top ten hold roughly a tenth of the sample. Sequenced: peripheral blood. The receptors stem from a woman aged 45-65 years with COVID-19, enrolled during active disease.

This chain connects TRBV7-8 to TRBJ1-3; D might be TRBD1 (5 bases). The ends were cut back, 2 bases at V and 0 bases at J, with 11 bases in the middle. CDR1 and CDR2 (germline): SGHVS, FQNEAQ. This CDR3 region has 16 residues. DNA of the CDR3: TGTGCCAGCAGCTTACCCAGGGTTTACTCTGGAAACACCATATATTTT. Encoded protein: CASSLPRVYSGNTIYF.

The V call is TRBV30, the J call TRBJ1-4; 7 nucleotides line up with TRBD1. This CDR3 has 14 amino acids. The ends lost 4 bases at V and 3 bases at J; junction bases unmatched: 5. The germline CDR1 and CDR2 sequences are GTSNPN and SVGIG (reference sequence). The CDR3 nucleotides are TGTGCCTGGACCGAGGGACAGCCTAATGAAAAACTGTTTTTT. Translating gives CAWTEGQPNEKLFF.